Detailed here is one T cell receptor beta chain. The antigen is unknown. It was second doses at about 4 or about 12 weeks that were pooled. The sample is drawn from a study of T cell responses to AZD1222 COVID-19 vaccine. Generated by immunoSEQ multiplex PCR, the TCRdb table keeps only in-frame clones and is missing some. The data show about 100,000 clones, with 70% to 90% seen just once and around 4.9% held by the top ten. Points from the study as a whole: The breadth and depth of Spike-specific TCRs increased once two AZD1222 doses had been given. The study identified only five to seven AZD1222 recipients as seropositive at baseline. Donors were largely white British and mainly female; clonal diversity was possibly underestimated.

The starting material was peripheral blood, obtained 28 days after the second AZD1222 dose. This clonotype originated in an adult who received the AZD1222 COVID-19 vaccine.

CDR3 DNA sequence: TGTGCCAGCAGTAGGACAGTGATTAGCAATCAGCCCCAGCATTTT. Translating it yields CASSRTVISNQPQHF. The chain links TRBV2 to TRBJ1-5; D is possibly TRBD1 (6 bases). The CDR3 runs to 15 residues. Germline CDR1 is SNHLY and CDR2 is FYNNEI. V was cut by 5 bases and J by 0 bases, with 11 bases left in between.